Described below is a single T cell receptor (beta chain) sequence and its context. Template switching by 5'RACE produced TCR cDNA, adding a universal primer site and UMIs. TCRdb reprocessed the 5' RACE reads with MiXCR, giving one entry per CDR3 protein. The sample has hundreds of thousands of distinct CDR3 sequences, around 13% seen once. The data derive from a study of T cells after yellow fever vaccination. Trimming stripped 1 base from V and 4 bases from J, with 14 bases between. CDR1 SGHRS and CDR2 YFSETQ come from the germline V gene. This CDR3 has 15 amino acids. This specimen consisted of CD4+ T cells sorted from PBMCs, obtained 15 days after the yellow fever booster vaccination. The V gene is TRBV5-1, the J gene TRBJ2-5; a weak D match, TRBD1 (5 bases). The origin of this receptor is a man aged 18 to 29 who received the YFV17D yellow fever vaccine. The CDR3 DNA reads TGCGCCAGCAGCTTGAGCAGGGCAGGTGGAGAGACCCAGTACTTC. Residues: CASSLSRAGGETQYF. The complete variable domain, with remaining parts taken from reference TRBV5-1 and TRBJ2-5, reads KAGVTQTPRYLIKTRGQQVTLSCSPISGHRSVSWYQQTPGQGLQFLFEYFSETQRNKGNFPGRFSGRQFSNSRSEMNVSTLELGDSALYLCASSLSRAGGETQYFGPGTRLLVL.